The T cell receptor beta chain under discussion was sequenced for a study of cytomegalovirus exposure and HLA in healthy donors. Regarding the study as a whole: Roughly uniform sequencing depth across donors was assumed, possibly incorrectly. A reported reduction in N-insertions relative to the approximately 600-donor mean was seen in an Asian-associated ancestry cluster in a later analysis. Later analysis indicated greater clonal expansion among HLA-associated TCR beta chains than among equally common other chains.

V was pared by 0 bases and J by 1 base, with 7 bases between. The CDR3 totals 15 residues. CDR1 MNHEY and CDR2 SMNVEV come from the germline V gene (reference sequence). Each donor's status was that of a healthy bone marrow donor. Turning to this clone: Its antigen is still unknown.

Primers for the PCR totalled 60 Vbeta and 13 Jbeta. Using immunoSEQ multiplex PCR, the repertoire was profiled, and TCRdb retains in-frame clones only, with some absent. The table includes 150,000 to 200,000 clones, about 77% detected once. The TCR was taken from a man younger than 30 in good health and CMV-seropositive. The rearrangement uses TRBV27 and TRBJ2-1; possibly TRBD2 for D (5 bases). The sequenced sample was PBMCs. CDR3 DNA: TGTGCCAGCAGTTTATCGCGCGGGTCCTACAATGAGCAGTTCTTC. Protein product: CASSLSRGSYNEQFF.